Listed below are T cell receptor beta chains from one sample, sequenced in a study of cytomegalovirus exposure and HLA in healthy donors. Sequencing was performed with immunoSEQ multiplex PCR; in TCRdb, only in-frame clones are kept and a portion is missing. This sample's table has about 70,000 clones. Sequencing was carried out using PBMCs. The source is a female donor in good health and CMV-seropositive. CDR3s include the opening cysteine and the closing phenylalanine or tryptophan. The D gene is left open where the match is weak.

D gene,J gene,V gene,CDR3 DNA,CDR3 protein
NA,TRBJ2-7,TRBV6-5,TGTGCCAGCACTTGCTACGAGCAGTACTTC,CASTCYEQYF
TRBD1,TRBJ2-1,TRBV11-2,TGTGCCAGCAGCTTAGCCAGTTGGGCCCCCGGGACAGGGAATGAGCAGTTCTTC,CASSLASWAPGTGNEQFF
TRBD1,TRBJ1-1,TRBV6-1,TGTGCCAGCAGTGCACAGGGGTATCTTGAAGCTTTCTTT,CASSAQGYLEAFF
NA,TRBJ1-5,TRBV4-1,TGCGCCAGCAGCCAACCAGGCGAGCCAAAGCCCCAGCATTTT,CASSQPGEPKPQHF
NA,TRBJ2-1,TRBV28,TGTGCCAGCAGTTTCCGAGTGGATGAGCAGTTCTTC,CASSFRVDEQFF
NA,TRBJ1-4,TRBV7-2,TGTGCCAGCAGCCCGGACAGCGTAAATGAAAAACTGTTTTTT,CASSPDSVNEKLFF
NA,TRBJ2-1,TRBV28,TGTGCCACAGGATCCCATGAGCAGTTCTTC,CATGSHEQFF
NA,TRBJ1-1,TRBV6-5,TGTGCCAGCTCTAGTAGATGGATGAACACTGAAGCTTTCTTT,CASSSRWMNTEAFF
TRBD2,TRBJ2-3,TRBV4-3,TGCGCCAGCAGCCCCCAGGGCACTAGCGGGAGTGATACGCAGTATTTT,CASSPQGTSGSDTQYF
NA,TRBJ2-1,TRBV18,TGTGCCAGCTCACCACCGACTCCTGGATACAATGAGCAGTTCTTC,CASSPPTPGYNEQFF
NA,TRBJ1-5,TRBV30,TGTGCCTGGAGCGTCGCGGGAGTTCGGCAGCCCCAGCATTTT,CAWSVAGVRQPQHF
TRBD1,TRBJ2-7,TRBV30,TGTGCCTGGAGGAGCGGTTCGGGGACAGGGATATACTTC,CAWRSGSGTGIYF
NA,TRBJ1-2,TRBV27,TGTGCCAGCAGTTCGTTACCTCCGGGGGGCAATGGCTACACCTTC,CASSSLPPGGNGYTF
TRBD1,TRBJ1-4,TRBV29-1,TGCAGCGTTACCGGGACAGGGGGTGAAAAACTGTTTTTT,CSVTGTGGEKLFF
TRBD1,TRBJ2-1,TRBV5-1,TGCGCCAGCAGCCAAGCCACCGACAGGGCCGCTGAGCAGTTCTTC,CASSQATDRAAEQFF
TRBD2,TRBJ2-1,TRBV6-4,TGTGCCAGCAGTGACTCTTCCGGCGGGGGGGACTACAATGAGCAGTTCTTC,CASSDSSGGGDYNEQFF
NA,TRBJ2-7,TRBV28,TGTGCCAGCAGTTCCGGGACACCCTACGAGCAGTACTTC,CASSSGTPYEQYF
TRBD1,TRBJ1-2,TRBV10-3,TGTGCCATCAGTACGTCGGACAGGGACCTCTATGGCTACACCTTC,CAISTSDRDLYGYTF
NA,TRBJ1-2,TRBV4-3,TGCGCCAGCAGCCACTGGAACAGGGTAGATAACTATGGCTACACCTTC,CASSHWNRVDNYGYTF
NA,TRBJ1-1,TRBV25-1,TGTGCCAGCACCGACAAGAACACTGAAGCTTTCTTT,CASTDKNTEAFF
NA,TRBJ1-1,TRBV28,TGTGCCAGCAGTTTATTCTTAGCGATAATGAACACTGAAGCTTTCTTT,CASSLFLAIMNTEAFF
NA,TRBJ1-6,TRBV7-2,TGTGCCAGCAGCTCTAGCGATTATAATTCACCCCTCCACTTT,CASSSSDYNSPLHF
TRBD1,TRBJ1-1,TRBV7-8,TGTGCCAGCAGCGTCGGACAGGCTGAAGCTTTCTTT,CASSVGQAEAFF
NA,TRBJ1-2,TRBV14,TGTGCCAGCAGCCAAGTAACAGGTCCAGTCCGGGGCTACACCTTC,CASSQVTGPVRGYTF
NA,TRBJ2-2,TRBV4-3,TGCGCCAGCAGCCAAGATCGGGGGTTTGAAACCGGGGAGCTGTTTTTT,CASSQDRGFETGELFF
NA,TRBJ1-2,TRBV5-6,TGTGCCAGCAGCGTCCAGGGCAGGCAGAAAGGCTACACCTTC,CASSVQGRQKGYTF
NA,TRBJ1-2,TRBV30,TGTGCCTGGAGGACACCTTCTAACTATGGCTACACCTTC,CAWRTPSNYGYTF
TRBD2,TRBJ2-2,TRBV6-4,TGTGCCAGCAGCCTACTAGCGGGGGGCACCGGGGAGCTGTTTTTT,CASSLLAGGTGELFF